This T cell receptor beta chain was identified during a study of T cell repertoires in cytomegalovirus infection. Overall study context: Epitope selection comprised recently identified HLA-C-restricted CMV epitopes and well-studied HLA-B-restricted CMV epitopes. Both CMV infection and a matching HLA type were indicated by public TCR beta signatures. Overall study findings and caveats: Cumulated frequencies of public TCR beta families served to identify carriers of CMV plus the relevant HLA.

Germline V gene sequence: CDR1 MNHEY, CDR2 SMNVEV (reference sequence). V was cut by 4 bases and J by 4 bases, with 13 bases left in between. The CDR3 has 14 amino acids. TCRdb re-called the reads with MiXCR, one entry per CDR3 protein. The sample lists approximately 600,000 distinct CDR3 sequences, around two fifths occurring once. Turning to this clonotype: Antigen specificity is unknown.

This sequence joins TRBV27 and TRBJ1-2; D is uncertain. The clonotype comes from a human donor in good health (CMV status not recorded). Some clones in this sample may be carry-over from other donors' samples. The material sequenced was cultured PBMCs, taken from culture after CMV antigen stimulation. The CDR3 loop reads CASSWAGGGYGYTF. CDR3 nucleotides: TGTGCCAGCAGTTGGGCGGGCGGAGGCTATGGCTACACCTTC.